These 7 T cell receptor beta chains share one sample of origin, sequenced in a study of blood T cell repertoires in COVID-19. Profiling relied on immunoSEQ multiplex PCR, and the TCRdb table lists in-frame clones only, not all of them. Of 150,000 to 200,000 clones detected, roughly 80% appear once; the ten largest clones hold about 18%. Sequencing was performed on peripheral blood. Receptor source: a man aged 60 to 75 with active or convalescent COVID-19.

J is TRBJ1-1 and V is TRBV12-3 or TRBV12-4, with D possibly TRBD1 on 6 matching bases. The CDR3 runs 13 residues. The V end was cut by 5 bases, the J end by 11 bases, with 18 bases between. CDR3 coding DNA: TGTGCCAGCAGTAGAGGTGGGGGCCTTGGGGCTTTCTTT. This sequence encodes CASSRGGGLGAFF.

This rearrangement joins TRBV27 to TRBJ2-7; 12 nucleotides line up with TRBD2. The V segment lost 6 bases and the J segment 4 bases; nucleotides outside the gene matches: 4. The CDR3 loop spans 14 amino acids. CDR1 is MNHEY and CDR2 is SMNVEV in the germline V gene (reference sequence). The CDR3 protein is CASRLAGGPYEQYF. As DNA, the CDR3 is TGTGCCAGCAGGCTAGCGGGAGGGCCGTACGAGCAGTACTTC.

This clone was picked up one time. The chain couples TRBV19 to TRBJ2-7, with 7 bases identical to TRBD2. V was pared by 3 bases and J by 3 bases, with 5 bases of the junction left unmatched. This CDR3 is 14 amino acids long. Germline CDR1 is LNHDA and CDR2 is SQIVND (reference sequence). The CDR3 DNA reads TGTGCCAGTAGTATCGGACTAGATTACTACGAGCAGTACTTC. Translated, it gives CASSIGLDYYEQYF. Complete variable domain (other parts from reference TRBV19 and TRBJ2-7): DGGITQSPKYLFRKEGQNVTLSCEQNLNHDAMYWYRQDPGQGLRLIYYSQIVNDFQKGDIAEGYSVSREKKESFPLTVTSAQKNPTAFYLCASSIGLDYYEQYFGPGTRLTVT.

This clone was seen once. The chain is built from TRBV29-1 and TRBJ2-3; D might be TRBD2 (5 bases). Trimming pared 7 bases from V and 6 bases from J, leaving 11 bases between. Per the germline V gene, CDR1 is SQVTM and CDR2 is ANQGSEA. The CDR3 loop spans 11 amino acids. CDR3 bases: TGCAGCGGGGCTAGAGGGGATACGCAGTATTTT. It translates to CSGARGDTQYF.

The V gene is TRBV3-1 (or the pseudogene TRBV3-2), the J gene TRBJ1-1; TRBD1 might be the D (6 bases). The CDR3 has 15 amino acids. Per germline, CDR1 LGHDT and CDR2 YNNKEL (reference sequence). V lost 1 base, J lost 11 bases, and 20 bases lay in between. The CDR3: CASSQAVGRGNSAFF. For the CDR3, the DNA is TGTGCCAGCAGCCAAGCCGTAGGCAGGGGAAACTCGGCTTTCTTT.

The V gene is TRBV6-2 or TRBV6-3, the J gene TRBJ2-7; a weak D match, TRBD1 (6 bases). The CDR3 length is 17 residues. Trimming shortened V by 4 bases and J by 0 bases, and 19 bases separated the two germline ends. Germline lookup yields CDR1 MNHEY and CDR2 SVGEGT. The CDR3 reads CASSSPFNRARSYEQYF. CDR3 nucleotides: TGTGCCAGCAGTTCGCCTTTCAACAGGGCCCGCTCCTACGAGCAGTACTTC.

V and J are TRBV19 and TRBJ2-7; 10 bases align to TRBD1. Germline CDR1 and CDR2: LNHDA and SQIVND (reference sequence). V shed 3 bases, J shed 9 bases, and the junction held 8 bases outside the gene matches. This CDR3 is built from 14 residues. The CDR3 reads CASSIGTGVLGQYF. The CDR3 DNA follows: TGTGCCAGTAGTATCGGGACAGGGGTTCTTGGGCAGTACTTC.